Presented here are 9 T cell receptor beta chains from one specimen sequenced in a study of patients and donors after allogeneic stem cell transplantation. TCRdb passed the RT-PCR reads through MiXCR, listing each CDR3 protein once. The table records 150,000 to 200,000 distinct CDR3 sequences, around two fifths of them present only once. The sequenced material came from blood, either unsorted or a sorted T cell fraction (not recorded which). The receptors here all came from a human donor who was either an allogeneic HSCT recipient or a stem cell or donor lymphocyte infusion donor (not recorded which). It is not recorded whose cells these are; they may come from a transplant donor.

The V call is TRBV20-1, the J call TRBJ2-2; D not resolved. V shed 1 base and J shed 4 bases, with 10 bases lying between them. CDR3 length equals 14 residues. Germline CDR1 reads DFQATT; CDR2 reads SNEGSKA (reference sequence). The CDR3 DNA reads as TGCAGTGCTAGAGCTACTTCGGGCACCGGGGAGCTGTTTTTT. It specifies CSARATSGTGELFF.

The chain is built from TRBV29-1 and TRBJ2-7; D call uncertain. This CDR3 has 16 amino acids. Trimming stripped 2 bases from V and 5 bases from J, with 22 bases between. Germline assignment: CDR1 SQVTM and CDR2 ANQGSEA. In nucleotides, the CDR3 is TGCAGCGTTGAAATAGGACCTGACGGTCTTCCCCACGAGCAGTACTTC. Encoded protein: CSVEIGPDGLPHEQYF.

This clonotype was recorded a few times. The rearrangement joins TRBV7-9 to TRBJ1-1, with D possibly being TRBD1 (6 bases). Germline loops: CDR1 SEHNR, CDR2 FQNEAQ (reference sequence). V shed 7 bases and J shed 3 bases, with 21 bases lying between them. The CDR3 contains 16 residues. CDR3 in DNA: TGTGCCAGCACCTCGCGGGGGGGCCCTAGGGACACTGAAGCTTTCTTT. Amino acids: CASTSRGGPRDTEAFF.

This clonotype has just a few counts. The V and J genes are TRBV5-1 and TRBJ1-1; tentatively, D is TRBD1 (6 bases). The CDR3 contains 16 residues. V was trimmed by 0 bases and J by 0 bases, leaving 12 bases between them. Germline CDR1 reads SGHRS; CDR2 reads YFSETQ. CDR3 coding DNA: TGCGCCAGCAGCTTGGAAGGGGGGACTATGAACACTGAAGCTTTCTTT. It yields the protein CASSLEGGTMNTEAFF.

The CDR3 region has the DNA TGTGCCAGCAGCCAAGGGGGACAAGGCTACACCTTC. Its protein product is CASSQGGQGYTF. The gene calls are TRBV3-1 and TRBJ1-2, with D possibly being TRBD1 (6 bases). There are 12 residues in the CDR3. V dropped 1 base and J dropped 8 bases, with 8 bases sitting between them. CDR1 LGHDT and CDR2 YNNKEL come from the germline V gene (reference sequence).

CDR3 protein: CASSSRRFTASEQYF. CDR3 in DNA: TGTGCCAGCAGCTCTCGAAGGTTTACGGCCAGCGAGCAGTACTTC. The rearrangement joins TRBV13 to TRBJ2-7; D is unresolved. The CDR3 has 15 residues. Trimming took 4 bases from V and 6 from J, leaving 19 bases between them. Germline V lookup: CDR1 PRHDT, CDR2 FYEKMQ (reference sequence).

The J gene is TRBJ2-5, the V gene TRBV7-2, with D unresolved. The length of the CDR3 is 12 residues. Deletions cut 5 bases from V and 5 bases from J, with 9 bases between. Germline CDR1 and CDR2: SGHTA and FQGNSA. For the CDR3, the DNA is TGTGCCAGCAGCCCCGACGGGGAGACCCAGTACTTC. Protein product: CASSPDGETQYF.

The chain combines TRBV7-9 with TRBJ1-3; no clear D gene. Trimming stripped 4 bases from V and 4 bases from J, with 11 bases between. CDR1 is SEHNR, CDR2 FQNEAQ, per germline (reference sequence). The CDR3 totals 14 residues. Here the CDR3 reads CASSSSGNGNTIYF. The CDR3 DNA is TGTGCCAGCAGCTCCTCCGGGAACGGAAACACCATATATTTT.

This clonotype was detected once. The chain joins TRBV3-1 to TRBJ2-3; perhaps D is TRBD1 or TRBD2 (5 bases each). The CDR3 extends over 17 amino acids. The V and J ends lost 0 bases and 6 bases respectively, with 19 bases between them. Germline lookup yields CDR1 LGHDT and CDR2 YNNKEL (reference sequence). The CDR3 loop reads CASSQDLVGVDWDTQYF. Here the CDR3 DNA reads TGTGCCAGCAGCCAAGACCTCGTGGGGGTTGATTGGGATACGCAGTATTTT.